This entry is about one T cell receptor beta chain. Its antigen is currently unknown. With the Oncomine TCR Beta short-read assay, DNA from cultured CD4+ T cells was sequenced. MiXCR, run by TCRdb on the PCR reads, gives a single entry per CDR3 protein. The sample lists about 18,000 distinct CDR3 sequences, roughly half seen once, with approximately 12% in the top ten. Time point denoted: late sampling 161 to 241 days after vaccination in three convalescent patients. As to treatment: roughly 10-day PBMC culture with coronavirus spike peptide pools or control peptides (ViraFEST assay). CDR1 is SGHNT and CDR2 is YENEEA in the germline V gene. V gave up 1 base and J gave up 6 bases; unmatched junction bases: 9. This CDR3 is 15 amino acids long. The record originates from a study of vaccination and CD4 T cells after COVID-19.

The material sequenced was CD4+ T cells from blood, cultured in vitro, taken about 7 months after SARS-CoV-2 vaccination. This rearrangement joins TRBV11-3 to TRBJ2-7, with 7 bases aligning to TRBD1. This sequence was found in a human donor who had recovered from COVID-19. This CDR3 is CASSLGQGLSGEQYF. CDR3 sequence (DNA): TGTGCCAGCAGCTTAGGACAGGGATTATCCGGCGAGCAGTACTTC.